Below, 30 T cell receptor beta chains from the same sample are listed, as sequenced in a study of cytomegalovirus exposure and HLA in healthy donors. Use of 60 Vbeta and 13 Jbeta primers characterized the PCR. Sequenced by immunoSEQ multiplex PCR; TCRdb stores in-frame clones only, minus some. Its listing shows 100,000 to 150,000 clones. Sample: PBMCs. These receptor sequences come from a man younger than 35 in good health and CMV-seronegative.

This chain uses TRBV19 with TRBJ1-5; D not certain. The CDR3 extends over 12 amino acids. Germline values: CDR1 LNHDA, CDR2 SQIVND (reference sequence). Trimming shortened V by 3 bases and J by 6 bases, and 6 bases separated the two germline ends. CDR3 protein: CASSIRVQPQHF. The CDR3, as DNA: TGTGCCAGTAGTATTAGAGTTCAGCCCCAGCATTTT.

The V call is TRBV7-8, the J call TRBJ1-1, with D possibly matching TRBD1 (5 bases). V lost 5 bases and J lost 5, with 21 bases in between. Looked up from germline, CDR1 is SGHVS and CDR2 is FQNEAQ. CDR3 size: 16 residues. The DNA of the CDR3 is TGTGCCAGCAGCCTTGGAGCGAGGGGCGCGGGGACTGAAGCTTTCTTT. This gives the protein CASSLGARGAGTEAFF.

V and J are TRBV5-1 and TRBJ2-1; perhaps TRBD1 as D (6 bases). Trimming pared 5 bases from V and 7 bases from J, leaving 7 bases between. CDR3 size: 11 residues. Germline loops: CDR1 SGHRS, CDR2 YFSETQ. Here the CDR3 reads CASRGGNEQFF. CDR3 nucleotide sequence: TGCGCCAGCAGAGGGGGAAATGAGCAGTTCTTC.

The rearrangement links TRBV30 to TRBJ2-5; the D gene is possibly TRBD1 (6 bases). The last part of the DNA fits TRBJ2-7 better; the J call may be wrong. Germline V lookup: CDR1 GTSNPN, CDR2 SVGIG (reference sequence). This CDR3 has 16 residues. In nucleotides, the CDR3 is TGTGCCTGGAGTGGGACAGCGATAACCTCAGCCTACGAGCAGTACTTC. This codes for CAWSGTAITSAYEQYF.

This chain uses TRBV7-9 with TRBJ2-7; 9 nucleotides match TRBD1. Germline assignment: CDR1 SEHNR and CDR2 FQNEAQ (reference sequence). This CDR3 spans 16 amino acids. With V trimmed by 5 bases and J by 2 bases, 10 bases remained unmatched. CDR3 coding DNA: TGTGCCAGCAGCCCATGGGTGGGGACAGGGACCTACGAGCAGTACTTC. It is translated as CASSPWVGTGTYEQYF.

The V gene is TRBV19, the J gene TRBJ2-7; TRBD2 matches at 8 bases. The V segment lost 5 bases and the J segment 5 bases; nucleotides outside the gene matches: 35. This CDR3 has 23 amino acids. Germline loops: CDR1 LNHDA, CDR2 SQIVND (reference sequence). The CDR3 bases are TGTGCCAGTAGTCCTCGGGGGTTTTCGGCAGCGGGGGACCCCTCGATCGTGGCGCACGAGCAGTACTTC. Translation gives CASSPRGFSAAGDPSIVAHEQYF.

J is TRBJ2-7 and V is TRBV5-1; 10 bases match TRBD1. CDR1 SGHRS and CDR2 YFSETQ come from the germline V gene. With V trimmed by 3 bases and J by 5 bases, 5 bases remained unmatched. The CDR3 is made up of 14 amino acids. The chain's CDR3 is CASSSQTGGDEQYF. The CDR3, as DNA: TGCGCCAGCAGCTCGCAGACAGGGGGCGACGAGCAGTACTTC.

The CDR3 here is CASSRDRGDQPQHF. In DNA form, the CDR3 reads TGCGCCAGCAGCCGGGACAGAGGGGATCAGCCCCAGCATTTT. The V call is TRBV5-1, the J call TRBJ1-5, with TRBD1 identical over 7 bases. The V gene's germline CDR1 is SGHRS and CDR2 YFSETQ. There are 14 residues in the CDR3. With 4 bases clipped from V and 5 bases from J, the junction kept 6 bases outside the gene matches. The entire variable domain, with the rest obtained from reference TRBV5-1 and TRBJ1-5, is as follows: KAGVTQTPRYLIKTRGQQVTLSCSPISGHRSVSWYQQTPGQGLQFLFEYFSETQRNKGNFPGRFSGRQFSNSRSEMNVSTLELGDSALYLCASSRDRGDQPQHFGDGTRLSIL.

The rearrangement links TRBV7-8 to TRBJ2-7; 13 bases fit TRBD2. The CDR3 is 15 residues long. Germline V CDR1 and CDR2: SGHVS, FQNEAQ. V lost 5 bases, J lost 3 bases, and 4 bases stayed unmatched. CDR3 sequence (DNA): TGTGCCAGCAGCGCGGGACTAGCGGGACTCTACGAGCAGTACTTC. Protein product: CASSAGLAGLYEQYF.

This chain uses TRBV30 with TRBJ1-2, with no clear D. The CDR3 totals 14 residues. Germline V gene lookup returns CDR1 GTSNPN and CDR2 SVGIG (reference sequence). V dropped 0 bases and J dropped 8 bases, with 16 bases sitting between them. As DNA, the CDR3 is TGTGCCTGGAGTGTCCCTCCCGCGGGTAGGGGCTACACCTTC. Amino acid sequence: CAWSVPPAGRGYTF.

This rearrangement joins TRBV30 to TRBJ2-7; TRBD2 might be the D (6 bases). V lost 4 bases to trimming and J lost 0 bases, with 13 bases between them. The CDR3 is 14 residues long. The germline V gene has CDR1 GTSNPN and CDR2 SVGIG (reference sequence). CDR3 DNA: TGTGCCTGGATACCCTGGAGGGGCTCCTACGAGCAGTACTTC. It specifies CAWIPWRGSYEQYF.

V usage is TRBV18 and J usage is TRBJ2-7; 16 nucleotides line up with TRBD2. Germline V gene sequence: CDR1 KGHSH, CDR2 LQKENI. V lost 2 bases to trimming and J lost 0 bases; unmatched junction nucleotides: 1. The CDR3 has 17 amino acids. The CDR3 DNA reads TGTGCCAGCTCACCAGGGACTAGCGGGGGGGCCTCCTACGAGCAGTACTTC. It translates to CASSPGTSGGASYEQYF.

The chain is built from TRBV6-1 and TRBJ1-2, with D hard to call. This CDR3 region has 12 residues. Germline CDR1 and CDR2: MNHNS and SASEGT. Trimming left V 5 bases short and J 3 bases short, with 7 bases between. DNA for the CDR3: TGTGCCAGCAGTCAGGACTACTATGGCTACACCTTC. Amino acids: CASSQDYYGYTF.

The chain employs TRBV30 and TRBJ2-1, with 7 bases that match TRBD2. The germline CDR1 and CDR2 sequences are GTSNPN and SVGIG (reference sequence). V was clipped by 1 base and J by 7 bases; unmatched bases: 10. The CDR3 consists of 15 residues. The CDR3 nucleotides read TGTGCCTGGAGTGCGAGACTTGCCGGGAGGAATGAGCAGTTCTTC. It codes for CAWSARLAGRNEQFF.

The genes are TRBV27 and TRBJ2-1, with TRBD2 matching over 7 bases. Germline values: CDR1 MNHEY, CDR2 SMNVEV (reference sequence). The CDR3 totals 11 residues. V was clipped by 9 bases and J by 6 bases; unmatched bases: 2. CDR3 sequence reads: CARRGGNEQFF. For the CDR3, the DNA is TGTGCCAGGCGCGGGGGCAATGAGCAGTTCTTC.

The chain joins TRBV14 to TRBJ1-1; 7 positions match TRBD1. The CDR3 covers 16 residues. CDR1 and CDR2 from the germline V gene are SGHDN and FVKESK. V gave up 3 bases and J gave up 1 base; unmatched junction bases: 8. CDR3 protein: CASSHPQGTANTEAFF. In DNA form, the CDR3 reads TGTGCCAGCAGCCATCCCCAGGGGACAGCGAACACTGAAGCTTTCTTT.

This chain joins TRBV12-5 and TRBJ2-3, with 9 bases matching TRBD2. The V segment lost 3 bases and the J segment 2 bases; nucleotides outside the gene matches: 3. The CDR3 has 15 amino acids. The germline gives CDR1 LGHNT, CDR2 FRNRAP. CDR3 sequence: CASGLSSGVTDTQYF. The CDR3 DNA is TGTGCTAGTGGTTTATCTAGCGGGGTCACAGATACGCAGTATTTT. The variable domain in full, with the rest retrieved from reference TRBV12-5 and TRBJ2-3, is DARVTQTPRHKVTEMGQEVTMRCQPILGHNTVFWYRQTMMQGLELLAYFRNRAPLDDSGMPKDRFSAEMPDATLATLKIQPSEPRDSAVYFCASGLSSGVTDTQYFGPGTRLTVL.

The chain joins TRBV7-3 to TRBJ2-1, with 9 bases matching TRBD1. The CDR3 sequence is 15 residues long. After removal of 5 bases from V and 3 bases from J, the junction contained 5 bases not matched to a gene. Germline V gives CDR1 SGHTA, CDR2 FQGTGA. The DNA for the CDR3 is TGTGCCAGCAGCCCGGACAGGGGTCTCTACAATGAGCAGTTCTTC. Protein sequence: CASSPDRGLYNEQFF.

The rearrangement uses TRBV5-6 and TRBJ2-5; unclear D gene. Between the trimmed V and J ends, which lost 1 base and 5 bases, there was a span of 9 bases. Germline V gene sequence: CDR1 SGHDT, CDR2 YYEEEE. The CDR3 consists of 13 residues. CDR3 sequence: CASSLFVSETQYF. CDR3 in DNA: TGTGCCAGCAGCTTGTTCGTGAGCGAGACCCAGTACTTC.

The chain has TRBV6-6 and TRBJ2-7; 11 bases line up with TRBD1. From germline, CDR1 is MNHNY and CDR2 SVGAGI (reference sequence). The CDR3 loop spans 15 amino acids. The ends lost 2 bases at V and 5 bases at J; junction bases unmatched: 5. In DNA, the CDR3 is TGTGCCAGCAGTTACGGGGGACAGGGGGAAGACGAGCAGTACTTC. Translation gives CASSYGGQGEDEQYF.

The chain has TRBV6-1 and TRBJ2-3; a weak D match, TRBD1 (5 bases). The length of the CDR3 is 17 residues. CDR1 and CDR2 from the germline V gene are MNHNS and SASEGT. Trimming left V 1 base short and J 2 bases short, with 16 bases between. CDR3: CASSEEIGDSYTDTQYF. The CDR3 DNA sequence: TGTGCCAGCAGTGAAGAGATTGGTGACAGCTACACAGATACGCAGTATTTT.

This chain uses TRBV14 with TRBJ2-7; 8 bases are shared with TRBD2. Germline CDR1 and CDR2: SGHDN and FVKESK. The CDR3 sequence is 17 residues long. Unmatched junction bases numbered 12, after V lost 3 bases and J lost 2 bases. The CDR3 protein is CASSQGGAGARTYEQYF. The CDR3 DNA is TGTGCCAGCAGCCAGGGGGGAGCGGGAGCTCGGACCTACGAGCAGTACTTC. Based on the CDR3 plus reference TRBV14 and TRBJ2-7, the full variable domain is EAGVTQFPSHSVIEKGQTVTLRCDPISGHDNLYWYRRVMGKEIKFLLHFVKESKQDESGMPNNRFLAERTGGTYSTLKVQPAELEDSGVYFCASSQGGAGARTYEQYFGPGTRLTVT.

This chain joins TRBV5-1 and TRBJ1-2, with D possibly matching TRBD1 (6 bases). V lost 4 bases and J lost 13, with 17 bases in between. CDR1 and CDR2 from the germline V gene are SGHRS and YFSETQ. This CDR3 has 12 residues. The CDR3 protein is CASSLNRESCTF. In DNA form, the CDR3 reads TGCGCCAGCAGCCTCAACAGGGAATCATGCACCTTC.

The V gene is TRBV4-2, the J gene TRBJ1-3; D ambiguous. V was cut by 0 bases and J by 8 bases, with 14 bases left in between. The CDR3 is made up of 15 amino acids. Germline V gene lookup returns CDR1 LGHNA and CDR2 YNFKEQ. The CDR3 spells CASSQDLRGSYTIYF. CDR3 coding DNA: TGTGCCAGCAGCCAAGATCTCCGGGGATCTTACACCATATATTTT.

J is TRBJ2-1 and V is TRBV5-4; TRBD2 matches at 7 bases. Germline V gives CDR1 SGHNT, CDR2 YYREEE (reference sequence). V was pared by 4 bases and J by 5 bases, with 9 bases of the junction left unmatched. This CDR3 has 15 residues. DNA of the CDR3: TGTGCCAGCAGCCCGCCGGGACTAAGGGACAATGAGCAGTTCTTC. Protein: CASSPPGLRDNEQFF.

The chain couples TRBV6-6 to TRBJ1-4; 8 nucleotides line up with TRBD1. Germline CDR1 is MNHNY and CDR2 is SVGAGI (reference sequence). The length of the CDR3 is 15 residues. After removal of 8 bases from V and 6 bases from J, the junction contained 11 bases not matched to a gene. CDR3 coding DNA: TGTGCCAGCGGACGGGCCGGACAGGGTGATGAAAAACTGTTTTTT. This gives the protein CASGRAGQGDEKLFF.

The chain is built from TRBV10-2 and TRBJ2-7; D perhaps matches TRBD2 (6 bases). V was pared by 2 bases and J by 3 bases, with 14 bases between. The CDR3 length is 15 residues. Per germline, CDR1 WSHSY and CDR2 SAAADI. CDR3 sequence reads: CASSEGGERFYEQYF. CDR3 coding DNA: TGCGCCAGCAGTGAGGGCGGGGAGAGATTCTACGAGCAGTACTTC.

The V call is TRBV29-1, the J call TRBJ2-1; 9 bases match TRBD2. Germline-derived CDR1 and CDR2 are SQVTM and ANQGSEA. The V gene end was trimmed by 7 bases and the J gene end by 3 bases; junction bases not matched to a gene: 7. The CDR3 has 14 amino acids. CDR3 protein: CSGARLADYNEQFF. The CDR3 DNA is TGCAGCGGGGCAAGACTAGCGGACTACAATGAGCAGTTCTTC.

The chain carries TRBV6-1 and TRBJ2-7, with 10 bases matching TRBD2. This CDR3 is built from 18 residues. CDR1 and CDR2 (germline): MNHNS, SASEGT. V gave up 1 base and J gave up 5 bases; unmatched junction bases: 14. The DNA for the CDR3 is TGTGCCAGCAGTGAAGAGGAAACTAGCGGGGAGCTTCCCAACGAGCAGTACTTC. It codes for CASSEEETSGELPNEQYF.

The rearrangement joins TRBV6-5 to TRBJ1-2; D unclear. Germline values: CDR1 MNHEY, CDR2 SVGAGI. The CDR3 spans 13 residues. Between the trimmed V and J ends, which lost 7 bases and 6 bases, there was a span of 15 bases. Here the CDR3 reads CASKPAEGDGYTF. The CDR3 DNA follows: TGTGCCAGCAAGCCGGCGGAGGGCGATGGCTACACCTTC.